The source of this T cell receptor beta chain is a study of cytomegalovirus exposure and HLA in healthy donors. The study, taken as a whole, reports: According to an earlier analysis, most TCR beta V segments yielded productive rearrangements about 90% or about 30% of the time. Researchers left out some V segments, among them TRBV6-2 and TRBV6-3, as indistinguishable. The authors later found HLA-associated TCR beta chains more clonally expanded than equally common others.

As concerns this clone: Its antigen remains unidentified.

Germline V lookup: CDR1 SGDLS, CDR2 YYNGEE. This CDR3 comprises 17 residues. The trim removed 3 bases at V and 4 bases at J, leaving 16 bases unmatched. 60 Vbeta and 13 Jbeta primers were used in PCR. Only in-frame clones appear in the TCRdb table, and some are missing; sequencing was by immunoSEQ multiplex PCR. The repertoire includes 240,000 or so clones, around 76% of them detected once, and approximately 5.3% sits in the top ten. The receptor was derived from a woman in her thirties or forties in good health and CMV-seropositive. The chain uses TRBV9 and TRBJ2-7, with 7 bases identical to TRBD2. The specimen was PBMCs. The CDR3 sequence is CASSGAPWLRERYEQYF. The CDR3 DNA follows: TGTGCCAGCAGCGGCGCCCCCTGGCTGCGGGAGAGATACGAGCAGTACTTC.